This TCR beta chain was captured in a study of beta chain features in type 1 diabetes. Overall study: Age, gender, cell numbers and subset yield matched between patients and controls. Overall study results and limits: Patients with type 1 diabetes carried fewer insertions and had more deletions at their VDJ junctions. TCRB repertoires of naive, central memory and Treg cells appeared more similar among patients than among healthy donors.

Remarks on this clone: Its antigen is not identified.

On average, the one heparinised blood draw given by each donor was approximately 120 mL. As every portion of the isolated RNA was reverse transcribed, the sequencing read expressed TCRB transcripts. Clones were sequenced by immunoSEQ multiplex PCR, and TCRdb holds only the in-frame ones, with some missing. The table has some 250,000 clones, about 30% seen once; the top ten hold roughly 4.1%. The germline V and J ends were trimmed by 4 bases and 3 bases, with 11 bases remaining between them. CDR3 length: 14 residues. Germline assignment: CDR1 SGHRS and CDR2 YFSETQ. This sequence originates from a man in his thirties or forties in good health. Specimen: central memory CD4+ T cells from blood. The chain links TRBV5-1 to TRBJ2-1, with D perhaps assigned TRBD1 or TRBD2 (5 bases each). CDR3 sequence reads: CASSGGTGYNEQFF. Written as DNA, the CDR3 is TGCGCCAGCAGCGGTGGGACGGGCTACAATGAGCAGTTCTTC.